Each of the 21 T cell receptor beta chains below was sequenced from the same sample in a study of cytomegalovirus exposure and HLA in healthy donors. Both 60 Vbeta primers and 13 Jbeta primers went into the PCR. The assay was immunoSEQ multiplex PCR, and TCRdb's table has in-frame clones only and misses some. The table includes 130,000 or so clones, around 80% detected once. Sequenced sample: PBMCs. These receptors were taken from a female donor in good health and CMV-seronegative.

The V gene is TRBV21-1, the J gene TRBJ1-5; the DNA was not compared with TRBD1, the D call given in the table. TRBV21-1 corresponds to a pseudogene. The CDR3 runs to 14 residues. The CDR3 is CASTGHTPYQPQHF. The CDR3 DNA follows: TGTGCCAGCACGGGACATACTCCATATCAGCCCCAGCATTTT.

The rearrangement joins TRBV5-1 to TRBJ1-4, with 7 bases aligning to TRBD1. The CDR3 is made up of 14 amino acids. The V segment lost 4 bases and the J segment 6 bases; nucleotides outside the gene matches: 6. CDR1 is SGHRS, CDR2 YFSETQ, per germline. Here the CDR3 reads CASSVTGTDEKLFF. CDR3 sequence (DNA): TGCGCCAGCAGCGTCACCGGGACAGATGAAAAACTGTTTTTT.

The chain has TRBV19 and TRBJ2-7; D perhaps matches TRBD1 (6 bases). Trimming stripped 6 bases from V and 2 bases from J, with 17 bases between. Germline CDR1 reads LNHDA; CDR2 reads SQIVND (reference sequence). The CDR3 length is 15 residues. The DNA for the CDR3 is TGTGCCAGTAGCATATATCCGGGACAAACCTACGAGCAGTACTTC. This sequence encodes CASSIYPGQTYEQYF. The full variable domain, with the rest looked up from reference TRBV19 and TRBJ2-7, is DGGITQSPKYLFRKEGQNVTLSCEQNLNHDAMYWYRQDPGQGLRLIYYSQIVNDFQKGDIAEGYSVSREKKESFPLTVTSAQKNPTAFYLCASSIYPGQTYEQYFGPGTRLTVT.

The chain is built from TRBV13 and TRBJ1-1; tentative D call: TRBD1 (5 bases). The CDR3 contains 16 residues. Trimming took 8 bases from V and 1 from J, leaving 20 bases between them. In germline, CDR1 is PRHDT, CDR2 FYEKMQ (reference sequence). CDR3 loop: CASLLLRGDRNTEAFF. The CDR3 nucleotides are TGTGCCAGCCTCTTACTTAGGGGCGACAGGAACACTGAAGCTTTCTTT.

The rearrangement joins TRBV6-5 to TRBJ1-6; maybe TRBD1 (5 bases). V was trimmed by 2 bases and J by 7 bases, leaving 12 bases between them. The CDR3 runs to 15 residues. Germline values: CDR1 MNHEY, CDR2 SVGAGI. The CDR3 region has the DNA TGTGCCAGCAGTTACCAGCCAGGGCGAAATTCACCCCTCCACTTT. This encodes CASSYQPGRNSPLHF.

The rearrangement joins TRBV27 to TRBJ1-2, with D perhaps TRBD1 (6 bases). The CDR3 has 17 amino acids. Germline V CDR1 and CDR2: MNHEY, SMNVEV (reference sequence). Trimming left V 2 bases short and J 5 bases short, with 21 bases between. CDR3 DNA: TGTGCCAGCAGTTTAAAGAGGTCCGCGGGGGCGCAGTATGGCTACACCTTC. This sequence encodes CASSLKRSAGAQYGYTF.

This clone was detected a few times. V is TRBV19 and J is TRBJ2-3; 8 bases agree with TRBD2. Germline V lookup: CDR1 LNHDA, CDR2 SQIVND (reference sequence). The length of the CDR3 is 14 residues. V was clipped by 5 bases and J by 4 bases; unmatched bases: 5. This chain's CDR3 is CASSPQRESDTQYF. The CDR3 DNA reads as TGTGCCAGTAGTCCTCAGCGGGAGTCAGATACGCAGTATTTT.

V is TRBV6-5 and J is TRBJ2-2; a possible D gene is TRBD2 (6 bases). Trimming shortened V by 6 bases and J by 4 bases, and 9 bases separated the two germline ends. The CDR3 loop spans 13 amino acids. Germline V CDR1 and CDR2: MNHEY, SVGAGI. In DNA form, the CDR3 reads TGTGCCAGCAGCCAGGAGGGCACCGGGGAGCTGTTTTTT. It is translated as CASSQEGTGELFF.

The chain combines TRBV5-1 with TRBJ1-1; 8 bases line up with TRBD1. Germline V lookup: CDR1 SGHRS, CDR2 YFSETQ. V dropped 5 bases and J dropped 1; count of bases not matched to a gene: 4. The CDR3 runs 14 residues. The CDR3 DNA reads as TGCGCCAGCAGTGCACAGGGGGAGAACACTGAAGCTTTCTTT. Translation: CASSAQGENTEAFF.

The gene calls are TRBV29-1 and TRBJ2-7; D is ambiguous. In germline, CDR1 is SQVTM, CDR2 ANQGSEA. V was trimmed by 4 bases and J by 5 bases, leaving 6 bases between them. CDR3 length: 10 amino acids. CDR3 bases: TGCAGCGTTGCAGACAACGAGCAGTACTTC. Amino acid sequence: CSVADNEQYF.

This chain uses TRBV5-1 with TRBJ2-1; 7 bases line up with TRBD1. V was clipped by 4 bases and J by 8 bases; unmatched bases: 9. Looked up from germline, CDR1 is SGHRS and CDR2 is YFSETQ. This CDR3 contains 14 residues. The CDR3 sequence: CASSPGQAGDEQFF. CDR3 bases: TGCGCCAGCAGCCCCGGACAGGCTGGCGATGAGCAGTTCTTC.

V is TRBV4-3 and J is TRBJ2-7, with no clear D. The CDR3 length is 16 residues. V shed 0 bases and J shed 2 bases, with 14 bases lying between them. Germline lookup yields CDR1 LGHNA and CDR2 YSLEER. CDR3 coding DNA: TGCGCCAGCAGCCAAGAAACGGCAGGCATCCCCTACGAGCAGTACTTC. It encodes CASSQETAGIPYEQYF.

This clone was observed a handful of times. CDR3 residues: CASSPGTGGRNEQFF. The CDR3 nucleotides read TGTGCCAGCAGCCCAGGGACAGGGGGCCGGAATGAGCAGTTCTTC. The J gene is TRBJ2-1, the V gene TRBV11-1; 12 bases are shared with TRBD1. CDR3 length: 15 amino acids. Germline trimming cut 5 bases from V and 7 bases from J; bases unmatched to any gene: 6. Germline values: CDR1 SGHAT, CDR2 FQDESV (reference sequence).

This chain links TRBV7-2 with TRBJ2-7, with a tentative D call TRBD1 (5 bases). CDR1 and CDR2 from the germline V gene are SGHTA and FQGNSA. Deletions cut 1 base from V and 3 bases from J, with 13 bases between. The CDR3 spans 15 residues. In DNA, the CDR3 is TGTGCCAGCAGCTTAGAAGTTGCCCAGGGCTACGAGCAGTACTTC. This gives the protein CASSLEVAQGYEQYF.

V gene TRBV9 combines with J gene TRBJ1-2; 11 bases match TRBD1. Per germline, CDR1 SGDLS and CDR2 YYNGEE. J lost 6 bases, V lost 4 bases, and 2 bases had no gene match. The CDR3 loop spans 13 amino acids. As DNA, the CDR3 is TGTGCCAGCAGCACGGGACAGGGGGATGGCTACACCTTC. It specifies CASSTGQGDGYTF.

J is TRBJ2-7 and V is TRBV28; a weak D match, TRBD2 (6 bases). Germline V gene lookup returns CDR1 MDHEN and CDR2 SYDVKM. V lost 2 bases to trimming and J lost 2 bases, with 10 bases between them. The CDR3 contains 14 residues. The CDR3 loop is CASSLTGDTYEQYF. The CDR3 coding sequence is TGTGCCAGCAGTTTAACGGGAGACACCTACGAGCAGTACTTC.

This clone was seen only a few times. V usage is TRBV20-1 and J usage is TRBJ2-5; 7 positions agree with TRBD2. This CDR3 has 11 amino acids. Germline V lookup: CDR1 DFQATT, CDR2 SNEGSKA (reference sequence). V shed 6 bases and J 2 bases; nucleotides not matched to a gene: 0. The DNA of the CDR3 is TGCAGTGCCGGGAGGCAAGAGACCCAGTACTTC. The encoded protein is CSAGRQETQYF.

This clone was seen just once. The chain is built from TRBV5-1 and TRBJ2-1, with TRBD2 identical over 7 bases. Germline V lookup: CDR1 SGHRS, CDR2 YFSETQ. Unmatched junction bases numbered 5, after V lost 0 bases and J lost 5 bases. The CDR3 contains 15 residues. The DNA of the CDR3 is TGCGCCAGCAGCTTGGAGCTAGCGGTGAACAATGAGCAGTTCTTC. Its translation is CASSLELAVNNEQFF.

This clone was seen only a few times. The chain combines TRBV9 with TRBJ2-3, with 7 bases lining up with TRBD1. The CDR3 has 16 residues. Germline V gene sequence: CDR1 SGDLS, CDR2 YYNGEE. Trimming cost V 4 bases and J 3 bases; bases outside gene matches: 11. CDR3 DNA sequence: TGTGCCAGCAGCACCCTCGGGACAGCCCTAACAGATACGCAGTATTTT. It codes for CASSTLGTALTDTQYF.

The chain is built from TRBV19 and TRBJ2-5; 7 nucleotides agree with TRBD1. Trimming at V came to 1 base and at J to 3 bases, leaving 11 bases not matched to a gene. Looked up from germline, CDR1 is LNHDA and CDR2 is SQIVND (reference sequence). CDR3 length: 17 amino acids. CDR3 loop: CASSIVHVSGTEETQYF. As DNA, the CDR3 is TGTGCCAGTAGTATAGTTCACGTTTCCGGGACAGAAGAGACCCAGTACTTC.

The genes are TRBV7-9 and TRBJ1-4, with a weak D call TRBD1 (6 bases). V lost 1 base, J lost 2 bases, and 11 bases lay in between. CDR1 SEHNR and CDR2 FQNEAQ come from the germline V gene (reference sequence). This CDR3 contains 16 residues. Here the CDR3 reads CASSLGTGLTNEKLFF. In DNA form, the CDR3 reads TGTGCCAGCAGCTTAGGTACAGGGTTGACTAATGAAAAACTGTTTTTT.